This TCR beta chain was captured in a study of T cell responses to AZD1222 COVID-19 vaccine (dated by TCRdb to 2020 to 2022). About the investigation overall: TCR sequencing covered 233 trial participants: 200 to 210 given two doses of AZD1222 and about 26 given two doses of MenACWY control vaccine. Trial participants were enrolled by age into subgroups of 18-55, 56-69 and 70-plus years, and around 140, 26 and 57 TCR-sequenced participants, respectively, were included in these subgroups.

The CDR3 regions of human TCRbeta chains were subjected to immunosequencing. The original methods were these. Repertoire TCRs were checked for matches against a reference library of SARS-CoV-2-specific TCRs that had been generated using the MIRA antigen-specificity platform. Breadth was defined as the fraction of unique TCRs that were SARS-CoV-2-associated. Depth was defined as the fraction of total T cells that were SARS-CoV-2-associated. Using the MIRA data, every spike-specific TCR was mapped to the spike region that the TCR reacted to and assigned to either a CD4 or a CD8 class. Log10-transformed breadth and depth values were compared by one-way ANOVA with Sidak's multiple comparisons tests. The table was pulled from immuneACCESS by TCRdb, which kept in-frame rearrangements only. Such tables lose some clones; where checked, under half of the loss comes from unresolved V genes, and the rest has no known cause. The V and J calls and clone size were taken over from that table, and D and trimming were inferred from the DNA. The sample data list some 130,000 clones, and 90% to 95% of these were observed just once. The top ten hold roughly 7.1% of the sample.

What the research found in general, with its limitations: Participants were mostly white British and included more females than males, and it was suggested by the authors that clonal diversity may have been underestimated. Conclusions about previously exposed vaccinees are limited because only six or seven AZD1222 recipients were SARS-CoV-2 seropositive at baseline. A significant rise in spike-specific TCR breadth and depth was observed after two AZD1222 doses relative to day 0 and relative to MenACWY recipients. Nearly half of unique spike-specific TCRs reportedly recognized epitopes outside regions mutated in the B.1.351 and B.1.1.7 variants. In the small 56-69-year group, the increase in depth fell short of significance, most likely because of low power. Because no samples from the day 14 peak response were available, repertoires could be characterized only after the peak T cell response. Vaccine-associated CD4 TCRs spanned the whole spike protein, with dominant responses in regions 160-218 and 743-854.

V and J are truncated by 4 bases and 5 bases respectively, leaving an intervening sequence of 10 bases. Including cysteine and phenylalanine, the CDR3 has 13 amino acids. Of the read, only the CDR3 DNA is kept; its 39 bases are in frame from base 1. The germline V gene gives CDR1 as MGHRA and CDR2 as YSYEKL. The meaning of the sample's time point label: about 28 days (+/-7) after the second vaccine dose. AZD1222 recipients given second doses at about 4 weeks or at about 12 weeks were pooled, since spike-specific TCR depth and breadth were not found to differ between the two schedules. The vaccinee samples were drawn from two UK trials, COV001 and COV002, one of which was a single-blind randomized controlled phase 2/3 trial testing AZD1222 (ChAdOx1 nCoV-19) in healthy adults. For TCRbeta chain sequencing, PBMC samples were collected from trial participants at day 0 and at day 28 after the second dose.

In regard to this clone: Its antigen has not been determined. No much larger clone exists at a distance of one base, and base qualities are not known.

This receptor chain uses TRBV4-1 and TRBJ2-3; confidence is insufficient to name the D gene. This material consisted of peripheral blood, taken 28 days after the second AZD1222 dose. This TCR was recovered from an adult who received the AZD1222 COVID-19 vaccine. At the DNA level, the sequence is TGCGCCAGCAGCCCGCGGACCAGAGATACGCAGTATTTT. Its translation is CASSPRTRDTQYF.